This T cell receptor beta chain was sequenced during a study of blood T cell repertoires in COVID-19 (dated by TCRdb to 2020 to 2022). General notes on the study: The collaborator samples originated in the United States, Italy and Spain and spanned the acute and convalescent phases of COVID-19. A de-identified subject ID, COVID-19 status, age in years and sex were almost always included in the sample metadata. Samples came from the ongoing ImmuneRACE study (first 160 participants) plus 1,254 subjects from 6 global collaborators. HLA class I and class II types, where available, came from metadata supplied by the sample provider rather than from assay-based typing. The repertoires were released in a freely available public database meant as a resource for research on the immune response to SARS-CoV-2. The prospective study material was composed of cDNA or gDNA derived from T cells, B-cell-depleted T cells, or PBMCs. The dataset comprised deeply sampled blood TCRbeta repertoires from subjects exposed to, actively infected with, or recovered from COVID-19. What the authors observed across the whole study: Clinical and demographic metadata were provided uncurated, with the amount varying by source and participant.

The immunoSEQ Assay, a bias-controlled multiplex PCR, was used to amplify TCRbeta CDR3 regions from genomic DNA. As for how the authors treated the data: Nucleated cell counts per sample were estimated from amplification of reference gene primers within the assay. Sequence reads were collapsed and filtered to measure the absolute abundance of every unique TCRbeta CDR3 rearrangement. Productive Simpson clonality was computed per sample as the square root of Simpson's diversity index over productive rearrangements. What TCRdb holds here is the immuneACCESS table cut down to in-frame rearrangements. Part of the clones is not present; checked against another copy, under half of the missing clones reflect an unresolved V gene, and the others are unexplained. V, J and clone size were drawn from that table, and D and trimming were deduced from the DNA. This sample lists 150,000 to 180,000 clones; 75% to 90% were detected once. Clones ranked in the top ten supply roughly 0.6% of the sample.

From the cysteine through the phenylalanine, the CDR3 covers 14 amino acids. Only the CDR3 portion is preserved as DNA: 42 bases, with reading frame beginning at the first base. V loses 3 bases at its end and J loses 5 bases; junction bases beyond the gene matches: 8. Via the germline V gene (reference sequence), CDR1 is GTSNPN and CDR2 SVGIG. Each collaborating institution followed its own protocols to collect whole blood in K2EDTA tubes. For TCRbeta analysis, collaborators shipped samples as frozen whole blood, isolated PBMCs, or DNA extracted from either of those sample types. About this clone: Its cognate antigen has yet to be identified. Base qualities are not recorded, but no much larger clone differs from it by a single base.

The material sequenced was peripheral blood. This chain joins TRBV30 to TRBJ1-1, and TRBD1 aligns with 8 junction nucleotides. The origin of this receptor is a man aged 60 to 69 with acute or convalescent COVID-19. The bases read TGTGCCTGGAGGCAATACAGACAGGGGACTGAAGCTTTCTTT. Its coded protein is CAWRQYRQGTEAFF.